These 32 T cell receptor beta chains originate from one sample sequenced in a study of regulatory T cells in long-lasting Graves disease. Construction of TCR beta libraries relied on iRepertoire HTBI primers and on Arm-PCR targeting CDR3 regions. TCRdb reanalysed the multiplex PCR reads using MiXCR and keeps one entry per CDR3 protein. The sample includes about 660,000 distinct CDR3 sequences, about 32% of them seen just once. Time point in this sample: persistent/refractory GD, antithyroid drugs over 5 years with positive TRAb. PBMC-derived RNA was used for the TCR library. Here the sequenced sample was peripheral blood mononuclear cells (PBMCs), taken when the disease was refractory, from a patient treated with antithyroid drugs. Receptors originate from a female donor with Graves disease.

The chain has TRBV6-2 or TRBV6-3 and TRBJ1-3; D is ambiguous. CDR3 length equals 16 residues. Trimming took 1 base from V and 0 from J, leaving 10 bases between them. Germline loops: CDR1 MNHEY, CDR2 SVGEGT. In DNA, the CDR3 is TGTGCCAGCAGTTACTTCCTTGGCAGCTCTGGAAACACCATATATTTT. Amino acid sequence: CASSYFLGSSGNTIYF.

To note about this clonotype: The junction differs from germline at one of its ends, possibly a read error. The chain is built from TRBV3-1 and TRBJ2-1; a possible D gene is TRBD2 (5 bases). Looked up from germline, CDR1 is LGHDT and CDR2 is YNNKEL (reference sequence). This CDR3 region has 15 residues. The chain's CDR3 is CASSHGISSYNEQLF. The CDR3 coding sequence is TGTGCCAGCAGCCACGGGATTAGCTCCTACAATGAGCAGCTCTTC.

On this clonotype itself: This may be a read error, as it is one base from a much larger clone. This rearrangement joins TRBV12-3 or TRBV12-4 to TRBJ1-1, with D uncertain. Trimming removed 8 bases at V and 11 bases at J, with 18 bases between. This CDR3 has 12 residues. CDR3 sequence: CASGPDGLKAFF. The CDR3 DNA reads TGTGCCAGCGGCCCCGACGGATTGAAGGCTTTCTTT.

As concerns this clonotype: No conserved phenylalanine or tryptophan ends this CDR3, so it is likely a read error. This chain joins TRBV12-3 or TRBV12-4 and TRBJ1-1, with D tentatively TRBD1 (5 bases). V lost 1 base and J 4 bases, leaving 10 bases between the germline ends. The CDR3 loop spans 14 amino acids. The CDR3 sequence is CASSLVRGGTEAFS. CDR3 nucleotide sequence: TGTGCCAGCAGTTTAGTAAGGGGTGGCACTGAAGCTTTCTCT.

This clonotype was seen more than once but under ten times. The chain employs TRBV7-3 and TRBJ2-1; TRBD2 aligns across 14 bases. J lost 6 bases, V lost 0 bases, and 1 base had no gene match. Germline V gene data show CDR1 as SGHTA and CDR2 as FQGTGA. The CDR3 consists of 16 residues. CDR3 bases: TGTGCCAGCAGCTTAACTGGGACTAGCGGGAGCAATGAGCAGTTCTTC. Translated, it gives CASSLTGTSGSNEQFF.

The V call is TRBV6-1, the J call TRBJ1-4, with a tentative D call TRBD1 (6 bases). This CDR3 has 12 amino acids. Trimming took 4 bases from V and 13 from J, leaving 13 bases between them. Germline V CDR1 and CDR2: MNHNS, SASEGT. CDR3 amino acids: CASSGNRVGLFF. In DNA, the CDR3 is TGTGCCAGCAGTGGAAACAGGGTTGGACTGTTTTTT.

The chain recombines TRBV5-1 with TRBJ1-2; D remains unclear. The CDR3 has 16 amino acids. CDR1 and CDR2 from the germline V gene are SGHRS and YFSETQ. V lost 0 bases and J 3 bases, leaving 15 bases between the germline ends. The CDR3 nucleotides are TGCGCCAGCAGCTTGGCCGCCGGAAGCTGGGACTATGGCTACACCTTC. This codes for CASSLAAGSWDYGYTF. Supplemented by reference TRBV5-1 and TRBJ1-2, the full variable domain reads KAGVTQTPRYLIKTRGQQVTLSCSPISGHRSVSWYQQTPGQGLQFLFEYFSETQRNKGNFPGRFSGRQFSNSRSEMNVSTLELGDSALYLCASSLAAGSWDYGYTFGSGTRLTVV.

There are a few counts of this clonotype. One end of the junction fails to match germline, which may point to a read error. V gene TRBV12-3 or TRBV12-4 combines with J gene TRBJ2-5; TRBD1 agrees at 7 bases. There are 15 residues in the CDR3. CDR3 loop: CASSQKQGRREAQYF. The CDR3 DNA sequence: TGTGCCAGCAGCCAGAAACAGGGGCGTCGAGAGGCCCAGTACTTC.

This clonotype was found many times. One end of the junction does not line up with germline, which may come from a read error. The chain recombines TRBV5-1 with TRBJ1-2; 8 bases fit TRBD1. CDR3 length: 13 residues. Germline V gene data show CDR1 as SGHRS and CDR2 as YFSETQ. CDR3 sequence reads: CASSLQGVDGYTF. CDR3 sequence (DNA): TGTGCCAGCAGTTTACAGGGGGTGGATGGCTACACCTTC.

CDR3 sequence (DNA): TGTGCCAGTAGTATGGGGACAGGCTCGAGGCATTTT. Translated: CASSMGTGSRHF. The chain has TRBV19 and TRBJ1-5, with TRBD1 matching over 8 bases. The CDR3 spans 12 residues. Losses at the gene ends were 3 bases for V and 15 bases for J; bases not matched to a gene: 7. CDR1 and CDR2 from the germline V gene are LNHDA and SQIVND (reference sequence).

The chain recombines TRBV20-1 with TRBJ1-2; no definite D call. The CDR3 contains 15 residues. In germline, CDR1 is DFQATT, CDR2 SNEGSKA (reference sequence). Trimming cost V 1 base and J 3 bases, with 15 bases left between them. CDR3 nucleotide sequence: TGCAGTGCTAGAGGGGCCGGGGTTTTGGACTATGGCTACACCTTC. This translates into CSARGAGVLDYGYTF.

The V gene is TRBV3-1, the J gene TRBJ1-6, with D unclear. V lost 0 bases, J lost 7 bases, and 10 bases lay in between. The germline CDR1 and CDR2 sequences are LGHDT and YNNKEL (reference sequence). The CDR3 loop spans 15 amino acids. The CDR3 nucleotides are TGTGCCAGCAGCCAAGACAGCCTCCCAAATTCACCCCTCCACTTT. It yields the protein CASSQDSLPNSPLHF.

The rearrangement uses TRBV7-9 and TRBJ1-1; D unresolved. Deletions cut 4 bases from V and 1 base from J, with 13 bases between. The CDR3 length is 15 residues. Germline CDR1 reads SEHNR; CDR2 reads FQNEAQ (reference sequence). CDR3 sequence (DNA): TGTGCCAGCAGCTCAAGGACTGCGGGGAACACTGAAGCTTTCTTT. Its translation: CASSSRTAGNTEAFF.

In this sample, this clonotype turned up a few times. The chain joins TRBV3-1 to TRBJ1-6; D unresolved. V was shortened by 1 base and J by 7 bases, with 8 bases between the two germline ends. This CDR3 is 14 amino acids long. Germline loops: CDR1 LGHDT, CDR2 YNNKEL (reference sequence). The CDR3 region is CASSQGRRNSPLHF. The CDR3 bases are TGTGCCAGCAGCCAAGGACGGAGAAATTCACCCCTCCACTTT. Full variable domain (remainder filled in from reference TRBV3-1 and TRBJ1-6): DTAVSQTPKYLVTQMGNDKSIKCEQNLGHDTMYWYKQDSKKFLKIMFSYNNKELIINETVPNRFSPKSPDKAHLNLHINSLELGDSAVYFCASSQGRRNSPLHFGNGTRLTVT.

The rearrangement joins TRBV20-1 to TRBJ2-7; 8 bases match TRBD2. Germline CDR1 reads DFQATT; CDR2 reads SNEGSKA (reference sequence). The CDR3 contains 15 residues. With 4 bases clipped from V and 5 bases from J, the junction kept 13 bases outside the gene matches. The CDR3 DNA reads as TGCAGTGCTAAATCGGGAGCGGGAGTGTTTGACGAGCAGTACTTC. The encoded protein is CSAKSGAGVFDEQYF.

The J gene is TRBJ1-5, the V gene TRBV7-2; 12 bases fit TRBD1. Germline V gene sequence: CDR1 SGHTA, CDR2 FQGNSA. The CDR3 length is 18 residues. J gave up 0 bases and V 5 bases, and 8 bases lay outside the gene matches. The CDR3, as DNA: TGTGCCAGCAGCACCGGGACAGGGGGCCGGAATAGCAATCAGCCCCAGCATTTT. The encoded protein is CASSTGTGGRNSNQPQHF. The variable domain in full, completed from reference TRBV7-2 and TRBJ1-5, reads GAGVSQSPSNKVTEKGKDVELRCDPISGHTALYWYRQSLGQGLEFLIYFQGNSAPDKSGLPSDRFSAERTGGSVSTLTIQRTQQEDSAVYLCASSTGTGGRNSNQPQHFGDGTRLSIL.

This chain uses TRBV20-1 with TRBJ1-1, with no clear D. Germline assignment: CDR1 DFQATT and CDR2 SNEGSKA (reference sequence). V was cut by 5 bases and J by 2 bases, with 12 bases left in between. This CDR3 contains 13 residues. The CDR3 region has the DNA TGCAGTGCTCGACGATGGGATAACACTGAAGCTTTCTTT. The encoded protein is CSARRWDNTEAFF.

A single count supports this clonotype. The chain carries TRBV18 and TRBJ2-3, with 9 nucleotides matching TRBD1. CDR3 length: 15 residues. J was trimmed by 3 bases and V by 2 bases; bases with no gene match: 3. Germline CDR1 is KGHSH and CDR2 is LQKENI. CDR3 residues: CASSPVDRGTDTQYF. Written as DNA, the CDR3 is TGTGCCAGCTCACCAGTCGACAGGGGGACAGATACGCAGTATTTT. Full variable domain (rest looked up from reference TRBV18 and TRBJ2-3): NAGVMQNPRHLVRRRGQEARLRCSPMKGHSHVYWYRQLPEEGLKFMVYLQKENIIDESGMPKERFSAEFPKEGPSILRIQQVVRGDSAAYFCASSPVDRGTDTQYFGPGTRLTVL.

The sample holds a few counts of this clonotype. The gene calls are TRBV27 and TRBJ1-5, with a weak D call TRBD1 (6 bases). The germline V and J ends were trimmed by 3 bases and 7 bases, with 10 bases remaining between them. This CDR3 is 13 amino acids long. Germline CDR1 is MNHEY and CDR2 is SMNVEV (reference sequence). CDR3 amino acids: CASSFYRDQPQHF. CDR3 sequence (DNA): TGTGCCAGCAGTTTCTACAGGGACCAGCCCCAGCATTTT.

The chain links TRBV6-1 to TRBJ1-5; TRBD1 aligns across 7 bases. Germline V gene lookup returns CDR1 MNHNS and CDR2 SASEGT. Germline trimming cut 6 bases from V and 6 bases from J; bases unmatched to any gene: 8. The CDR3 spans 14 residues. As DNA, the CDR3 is TGTGCCAGCAGGTTGACAGGGAAAGGTCAGCCCCAGCATTTT. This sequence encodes CASRLTGKGQPQHF.

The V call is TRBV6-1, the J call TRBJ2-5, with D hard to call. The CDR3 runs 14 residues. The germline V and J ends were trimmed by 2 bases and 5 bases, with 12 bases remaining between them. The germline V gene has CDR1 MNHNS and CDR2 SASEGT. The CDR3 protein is CASSERSHGETQYF. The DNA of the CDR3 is TGTGCCAGCAGTGAACGGTCTCACGGGGAGACCCAGTACTTC.

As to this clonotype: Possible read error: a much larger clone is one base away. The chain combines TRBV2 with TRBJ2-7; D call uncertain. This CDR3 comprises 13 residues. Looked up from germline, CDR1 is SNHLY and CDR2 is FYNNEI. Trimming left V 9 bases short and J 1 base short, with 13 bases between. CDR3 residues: CASIRNTSYEQYF. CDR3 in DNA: TGTGCCAGTATTCGGAACACGTCCTACGAGCAGTACTTC.

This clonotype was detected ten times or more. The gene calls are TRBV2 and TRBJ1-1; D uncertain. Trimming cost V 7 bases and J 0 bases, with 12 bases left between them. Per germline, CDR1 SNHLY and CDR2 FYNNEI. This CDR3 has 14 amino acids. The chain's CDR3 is CASKPATMNTEAFF. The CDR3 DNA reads TGTGCCAGCAAACCCGCGACCATGAACACTGAAGCTTTCTTT.

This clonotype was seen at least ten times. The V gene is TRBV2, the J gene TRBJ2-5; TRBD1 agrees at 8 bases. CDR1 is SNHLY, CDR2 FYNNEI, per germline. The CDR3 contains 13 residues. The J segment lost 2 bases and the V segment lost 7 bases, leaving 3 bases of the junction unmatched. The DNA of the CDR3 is TGTGCCAGCATCCGGGACAGGCAAGAGACCCAGTACTTC. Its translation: CASIRDRQETQYF. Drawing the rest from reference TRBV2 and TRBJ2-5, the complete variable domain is EPEVTQTPSHQVTQMGQEVILRCVPISNHLYFYWYRQILGQKVEFLVSFYNNEISEKSEIFDDQFSVERPDGSNFTLKIRSTKLEDSAMYFCASIRDRQETQYFGPGTRLLVL.

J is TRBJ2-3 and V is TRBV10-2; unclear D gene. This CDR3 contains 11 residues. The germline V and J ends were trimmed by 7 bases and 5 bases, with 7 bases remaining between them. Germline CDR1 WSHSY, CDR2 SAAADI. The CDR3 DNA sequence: TGCGCCAGCATTAGGGAAGATACGCAGTATTTT. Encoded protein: CASIREDTQYF.

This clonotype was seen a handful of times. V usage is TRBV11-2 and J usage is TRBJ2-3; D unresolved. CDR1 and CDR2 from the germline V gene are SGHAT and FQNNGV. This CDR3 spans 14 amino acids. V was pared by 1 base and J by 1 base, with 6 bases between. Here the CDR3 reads CASSLGAGTDTQYF. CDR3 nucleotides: TGTGCCAGCAGCTTAGGGGCGGGCACAGATACGCAGTATTTT. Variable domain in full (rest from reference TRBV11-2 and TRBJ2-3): EAGVAQSPRYKIIEKRQSVAFWCNPISGHATLYWYQQILGQGPKLLIQFQNNGVVDDSQLPKDRFSAERLKGVDSTLKIQPAKLEDSAVYLCASSLGAGTDTQYFGPGTRLTVL.

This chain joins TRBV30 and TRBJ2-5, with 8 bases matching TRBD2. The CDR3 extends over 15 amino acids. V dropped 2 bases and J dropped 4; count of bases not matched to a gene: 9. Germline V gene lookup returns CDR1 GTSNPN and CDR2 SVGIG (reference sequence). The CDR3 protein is CAWSNWSGRTETQYF. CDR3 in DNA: TGTGCCTGGAGTAATTGGAGCGGGAGAACAGAGACCCAGTACTTC.

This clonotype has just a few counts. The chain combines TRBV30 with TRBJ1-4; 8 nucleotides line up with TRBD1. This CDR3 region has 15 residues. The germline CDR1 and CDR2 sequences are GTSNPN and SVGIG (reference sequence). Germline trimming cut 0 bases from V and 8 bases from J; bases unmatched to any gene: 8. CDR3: CAWSVRDRGSEKLFF. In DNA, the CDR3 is TGTGCCTGGAGTGTGCGCGACAGGGGAAGCGAAAAACTGTTTTTT. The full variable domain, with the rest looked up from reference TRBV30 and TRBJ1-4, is SQTIHQWPATLVQPVGSPLSLECTVEGTSNPNLYWYRQAAGRGLQLLFYSVGIGQISSEVPQNLSASRPQDRQFILSSKKLLLSDSGFYLCAWSVRDRGSEKLFFGSGTQLSVL.

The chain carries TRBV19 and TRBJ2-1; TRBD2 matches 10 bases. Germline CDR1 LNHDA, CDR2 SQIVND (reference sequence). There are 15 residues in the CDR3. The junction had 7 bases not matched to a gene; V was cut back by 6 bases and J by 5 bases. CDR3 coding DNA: TGTGCCAGTAGGACCTCTAGCGGGAGTCACAATGAGCAGTTCTTC. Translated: CASRTSSGSHNEQFF. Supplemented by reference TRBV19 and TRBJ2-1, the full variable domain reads DGGITQSPKYLFRKEGQNVTLSCEQNLNHDAMYWYRQDPGQGLRLIYYSQIVNDFQKGDIAEGYSVSREKKESFPLTVTSAQKNPTAFYLCASRTSSGSHNEQFFGPGTRLTVL.

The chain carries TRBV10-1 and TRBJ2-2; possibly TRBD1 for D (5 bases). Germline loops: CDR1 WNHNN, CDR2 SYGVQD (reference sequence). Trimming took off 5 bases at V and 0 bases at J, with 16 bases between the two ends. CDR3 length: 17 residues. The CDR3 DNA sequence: TGCGCCAGCAGTCATACCCGAGACAGCACGAACACCGGGGAGCTGTTTTTT. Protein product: CASSHTRDSTNTGELFF.

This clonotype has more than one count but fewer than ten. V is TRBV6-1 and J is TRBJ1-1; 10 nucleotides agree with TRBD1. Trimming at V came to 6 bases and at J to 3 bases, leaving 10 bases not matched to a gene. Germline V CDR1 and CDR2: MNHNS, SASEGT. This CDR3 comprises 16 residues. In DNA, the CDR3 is TGTGCCAGCAGCCCAACCGGGACAGGGGTTGACACTGAAGCTTTCTTT. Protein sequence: CASSPTGTGVDTEAFF.

CDR3 sequence reads: CASSYLEDSPLHF. CDR3 DNA sequence: TGTGCCAGCAGTTACCTGGAAGACTCACCCCTCCACTTT. V usage is TRBV27 and J usage is TRBJ1-6; D gene unclear. CDR1 is MNHEY and CDR2 is SMNVEV in the germline V gene (reference sequence). The V end was cut by 4 bases, the J end by 10 bases, with 11 bases between. The CDR3 length is 13 residues.